The present entry profiles one TCR beta chain with its context. As yet, its antigen is unknown. This record belongs to a study of cytomegalovirus exposure and HLA in healthy donors. The study's findings and limits: The study had only CMV serostatus as immune exposure information. Researchers catalogued approximately 170 TCR beta chains as cytomegalovirus-associated. The Asian-associated ancestry cluster reportedly had fewer N-insertions than the roughly 720-donor mean in a later analysis.

The CDR3 length is 14 residues. PCR was performed using 60 Vbeta and 13 Jbeta primers. Repertoires were generated with immunoSEQ multiplex PCR, while TCRdb's copy carries only in-frame clones and drops some. This table has some 150,000 clones, 64% appearing once. Sequences were obtained from PBMCs. The rearrangement links TRBV21-1 to TRBJ2-1; TRBD1 is taken as the D call from the table, unchecked against the DNA. TRBV21-1 is flagged as a pseudogene. This receptor was taken from a woman in her twenties or thirties in good health and CMV-seropositive. Written as DNA, the CDR3 is TGTGCCAGCCTCCGCAGGACAGCTGCCAATGAGCAGTTCTTC. Protein product: CASLRRTAANEQFF.